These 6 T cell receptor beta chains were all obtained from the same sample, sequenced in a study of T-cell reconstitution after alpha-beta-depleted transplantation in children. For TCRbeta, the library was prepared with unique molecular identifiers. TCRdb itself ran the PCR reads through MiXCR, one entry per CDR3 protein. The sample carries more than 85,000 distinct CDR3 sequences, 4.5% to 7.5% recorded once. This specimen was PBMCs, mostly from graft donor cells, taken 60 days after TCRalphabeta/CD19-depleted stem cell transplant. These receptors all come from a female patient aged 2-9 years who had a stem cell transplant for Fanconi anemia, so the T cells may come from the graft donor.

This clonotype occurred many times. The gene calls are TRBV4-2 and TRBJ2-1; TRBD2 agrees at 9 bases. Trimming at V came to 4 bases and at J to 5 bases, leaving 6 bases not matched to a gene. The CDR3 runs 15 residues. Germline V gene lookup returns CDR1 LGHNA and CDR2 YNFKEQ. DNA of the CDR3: TGTGCCAGCAGCCTCGGGACTAGCAGTAACAATGAGCAGTTCTTC. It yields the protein CASSLGTSSNNEQFF.

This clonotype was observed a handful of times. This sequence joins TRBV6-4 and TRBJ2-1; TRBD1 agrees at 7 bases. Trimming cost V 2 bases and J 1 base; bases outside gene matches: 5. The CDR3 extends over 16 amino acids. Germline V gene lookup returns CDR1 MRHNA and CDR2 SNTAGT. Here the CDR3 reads CASSDDRESSYNEQFF. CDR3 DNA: TGTGCCAGCAGTGACGACAGGGAATCGTCCTACAATGAGCAGTTCTTC.

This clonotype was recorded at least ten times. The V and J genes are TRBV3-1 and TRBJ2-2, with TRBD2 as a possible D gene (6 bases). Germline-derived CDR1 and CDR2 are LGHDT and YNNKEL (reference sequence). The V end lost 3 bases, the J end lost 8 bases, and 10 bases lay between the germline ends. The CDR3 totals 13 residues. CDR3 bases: TGTGCCAGCAGCCATCGCGCGGGAGGGGAGCTGTTTTTT. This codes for CASSHRAGGELFF.

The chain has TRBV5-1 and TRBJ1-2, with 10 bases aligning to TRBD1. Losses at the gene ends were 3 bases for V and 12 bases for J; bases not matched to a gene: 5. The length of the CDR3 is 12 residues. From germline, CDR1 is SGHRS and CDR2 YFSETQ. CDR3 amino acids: CASSSDRGLDTF. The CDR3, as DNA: TGCGCCAGCAGCTCCGACAGGGGGCTCGACACCTTC.

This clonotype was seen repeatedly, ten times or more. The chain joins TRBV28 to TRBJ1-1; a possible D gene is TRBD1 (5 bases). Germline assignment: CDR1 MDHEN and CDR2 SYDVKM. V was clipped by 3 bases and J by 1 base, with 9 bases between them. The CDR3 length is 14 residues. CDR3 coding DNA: TGTGCCAGCAGTTTCCAGGGACGGAACACTGAAGCTTTCTTT. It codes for CASSFQGRNTEAFF.

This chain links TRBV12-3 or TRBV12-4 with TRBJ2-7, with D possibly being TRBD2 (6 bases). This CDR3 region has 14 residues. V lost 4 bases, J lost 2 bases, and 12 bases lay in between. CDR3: CASSWGTSAYEQYF. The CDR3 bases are TGTGCCAGCAGTTGGGGGACTTCCGCCTACGAGCAGTACTTC.